This TCR beta chain was captured by sequencing in a study of CD8 T cells in ankylosing spondylitis (dated by TCRdb to 2016 to 2017). Regarding the complete study: The study profiled T cell receptor beta repertoires in healthy donors and ankylosing spondylitis patients to find disease-linked TCR variants. The full study cohort comprised 25 or so ankylosing spondylitis patients and approximately 100 healthy donors. Peripheral blood samples were taken, and synovial fluid was additionally collected from ankylosing spondylitis patients. Study-wide conclusions, independent of this receptor: In peripheral blood, the disease-linked clones were found at relatively low frequencies and had a CD8+ phenotype. Some motif variants had previously been reported in the synovial fluid and blood of reactive arthritis patients, which suggests shared mechanisms of disease initiation. A TCR beta motif made up of several highly homologous amino acid variants appeared to be characteristic of blood from ankylosing spondylitis patients. The disease-linked clones were reported as significantly enriched in matched synovial fluid samples from ankylosing spondylitis patients.

This clonotype was seen just once. Its recognized antigen is unknown. Base qualities are not recorded, but no much larger clone differs from it by a single base. A single read offers scant evidence. Sequencing relied on an Illumina HiSeq 2500. TCR beta libraries were prepared by quantitative 5'-RACE with molecular barcodes. As for the authors' bioinformatics: Disease-linked TCR variants were identified with a new computational method built on a probabilistic model of VDJ rearrangement. TCRdb cleaned the public reads at Q25 with fastp, built clones with MiXCR and kept in-frame beta chains. Every CDR3 protein is listed once, alongside the most common genes and DNA of its rows. These V and J calls are TCRdb output, not the study's own analysis. The sample records 150,000 to 200,000 distinct CDR3 sequences, 13% of which are singletons. About 11% of the sample is taken by the ten largest. As encoded in the germline V gene, CDR1 is MNHEY while CDR2 is SVGEGT. V drops 0 bases and J drops 0 bases, leaving 18 bases in between. CDR3 length: 18 amino acids, cysteine to phenylalanine. Only the CDR3 portion is preserved as DNA: 54 bases, with reading frame beginning at the first base.

This chain is built from TRBV6-2 or TRBV6-3 and TRBJ2-7, with a weak D call of TRBD1 (6 bases match). Sample: blood, either unsorted or a sorted T cell fraction (not recorded which). The sequence was collected from a female donor with ankylosing spondylitis or in good health (not recorded which). In nucleotides, the sequence is TGTGCCAGCAGTTACTCCCCCAATGTCGGGACACACTCCTACGAGCAGTACTTC. It translates to CASSYSPNVGTHSYEQYF.